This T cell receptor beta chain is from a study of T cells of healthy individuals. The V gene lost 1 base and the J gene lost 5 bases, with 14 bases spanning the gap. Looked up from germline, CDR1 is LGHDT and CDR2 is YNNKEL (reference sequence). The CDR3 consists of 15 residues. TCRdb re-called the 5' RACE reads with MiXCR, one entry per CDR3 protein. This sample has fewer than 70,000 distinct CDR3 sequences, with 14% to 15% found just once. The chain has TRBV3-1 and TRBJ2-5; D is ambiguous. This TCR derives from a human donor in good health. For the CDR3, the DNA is TGTGCCAGCAGCCAAGGATTGTTGCTCGTGGAGACCCAGTACTTC. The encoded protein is CASSQGLLLVETQYF.